The 14 T cell receptor beta chains presented below share a single source sample, sequenced in a study of STAT5B mutations in CD4+ large granular lymphocyte leukemia. Profiled with immunoSEQ multiplex PCR; TCRdb holds only in-frame clones, not every one. The table lists 30,000 to 40,000 clones, 69% of them singletons. The sequencing input was CD4+ T cells from blood buffy coats. Receptors were obtained from a human donor in good health.

In this sample, this clone turned up once. This chain connects TRBV7-2 to TRBJ2-7, with 7 bases matching TRBD1. The length of the CDR3 is 15 residues. The germline CDR1 and CDR2 sequences are SGHTA and FQGNSA. Trimming cost V 4 bases and J 5 bases; bases outside gene matches: 11. The CDR3 nucleotides are TGTGCCAGCAGCTCCCGACAGGGTGCGGTGAACGAGCAGTACTTC. This sequence encodes CASSSRQGAVNEQYF.

V is TRBV25-1 and J is TRBJ1-2; D gene ambiguous. There are 14 residues in the CDR3. V gave up 2 bases and J gave up 4 bases, with 11 bases separating them. The germline V gene encodes CDR1 MGHDK and CDR2 SYGVNS. CDR3 nucleotides: TGTGCCAGCAGTGAAGGGCAGAGATCCTATGGCTACACCTTC. It translates to CASSEGQRSYGYTF.

The rearrangement uses TRBV2 and TRBJ2-7; D uncertain. CDR3 length: 14 residues. CDR1 and CDR2 (germline): SNHLY, FYNNEI. Trimming pared 5 bases from V and 2 bases from J, leaving 13 bases between. The CDR3 DNA follows: TGTGCCAGCAGTACCCCCCTTTCCCCCTACGAGCAGTACTTC. Translating it yields CASSTPLSPYEQYF.

This sequence joins TRBV5-4 and TRBJ2-7, with a possible D match to TRBD2 (6 bases). This CDR3 is built from 14 residues. The V end lost 4 bases, the J end lost 5 bases, and 16 bases lay between the germline ends. Germline V CDR1 and CDR2: SGHNT, YYREEE (reference sequence). CDR3 region: CASSARRGWDEQYF. The DNA for the CDR3 is TGTGCCAGCAGCGCTCGGAGGGGCTGGGACGAGCAGTACTTC.

CDR3 protein: CASSLRVEGYEQYF. The CDR3 nucleotides read TGTGCCAGCAGCCTTCGGGTTGAGGGCTACGAGCAGTACTTC. This chain links TRBV14 with TRBJ2-7; TRBD2 might be the D (5 bases). In germline, CDR1 is SGHDN, CDR2 FVKESK. The CDR3 is made up of 14 amino acids. V was trimmed by 4 bases and J by 3 bases, leaving 13 bases between them.

This sequence joins TRBV27 and TRBJ1-6; TRBD1 might be the D (6 bases). CDR1 is MNHEY and CDR2 is SMNVEV in the germline V gene (reference sequence). CDR3 length: 16 residues. The ends were cut back, 6 bases at V and 4 bases at J, with 16 bases in the middle. CDR3 coding DNA: TGTGCCAGCAGAGCCTGGGGGCAGGGGTATAATTCACCCCTCCACTTT. This translates into CASRAWGQGYNSPLHF.

Only one count was recorded for this clone. The rearrangement links TRBV15 to TRBJ1-5; D unresolved. There are 13 residues in the CDR3. Trimming left V 2 bases short and J 9 bases short, with 11 bases between. CDR1 is LNHNV, CDR2 YYDKDF, per germline (reference sequence). CDR3 sequence (DNA): TGTGCCACCAGCAGACCTCAAGTAGCGCCCCAGCATTTT. It translates to CATSRPQVAPQHF.

This chain links TRBV19 with TRBJ1-4; D is unclear. CDR3 length equals 14 residues. Trimming pared 7 bases from V and 0 bases from J, leaving 9 bases between. CDR1 LNHDA and CDR2 SQIVND come from the germline V gene (reference sequence). This CDR3 is CASTSFATNEKLFF. The CDR3, as DNA: TGTGCCAGTACCTCCTTTGCAACTAATGAAAAACTGTTTTTT.

The rearrangement links TRBV5-1 to TRBJ1-2; no reliable D call. Trimming left V 0 bases short and J 3 bases short, with 12 bases between. The V gene's germline CDR1 is SGHRS and CDR2 YFSETQ. CDR3 size: 15 residues. The CDR3 reads CASSLDHSWDYGYTF. The DNA for the CDR3 is TGCGCCAGCAGCTTGGATCACTCTTGGGACTATGGCTACACCTTC.

V and J are TRBV4-2 and TRBJ1-1; D call uncertain. Between the trimmed V and J ends, which lost 4 bases and 1 base, there was a span of 13 bases. The CDR3 covers 15 residues. Germline V lookup: CDR1 LGHNA, CDR2 YNFKEQ. The DNA for the CDR3 is TGTGCCAGCAGCCCTCCCGGGTTGTCGAACACTGAAGCTTTCTTT. Translation: CASSPPGLSNTEAFF.

The chain recombines TRBV5-5 with TRBJ2-5; D possibly uses TRBD1 or TRBD2 (5 bases each). This CDR3 region has 14 residues. Germline values: CDR1 SGHKS, CDR2 YYEKEE (reference sequence). The V end was cut by 3 bases, the J end by 5 bases, with 14 bases between. The CDR3 protein is CASSSGPQRETQYF. CDR3 DNA sequence: TGTGCCAGCAGCTCGGGGCCGCAACGGGAGACCCAGTACTTC.

The V and J genes are TRBV10-3 and TRBJ1-2; 9 nucleotides line up with TRBD1. The junction had 11 bases not matched to a gene; V was cut back by 6 bases and J by 3 bases. The CDR3 runs to 16 residues. The germline CDR1 and CDR2 sequences are ENHRY and SYGVKD. CDR3: CAIRSTWRDRDYGYTF. CDR3 DNA: TGTGCCATCAGATCCACCTGGAGGGACAGGGACTATGGCTACACCTTC.

J is TRBJ1-6 and V is TRBV15; D is unclear. Germline CDR1 LNHNV, CDR2 YYDKDF (reference sequence). The CDR3 loop spans 15 amino acids. The ends were cut back, 3 bases at V and 8 bases at J, with 14 bases in the middle. Here the CDR3 reads CATSRDDVNDSPLHF. In DNA, the CDR3 is TGTGCCACCAGCAGGGACGATGTAAATGATTCACCCCTCCACTTT.

V usage is TRBV7-7 and J usage is TRBJ2-5, with D tentatively TRBD1 (6 bases). The germline CDR1 and CDR2 sequences are SSHAT and FNYEAQ (reference sequence). The CDR3 covers 13 residues. Trimming took off 6 bases at V and 2 bases at J, with 10 bases between the two ends. CDR3 region: CASSRDRQETQYF. DNA of the CDR3: TGTGCCAGCAGTAGAGACAGGCAAGAGACCCAGTACTTC.